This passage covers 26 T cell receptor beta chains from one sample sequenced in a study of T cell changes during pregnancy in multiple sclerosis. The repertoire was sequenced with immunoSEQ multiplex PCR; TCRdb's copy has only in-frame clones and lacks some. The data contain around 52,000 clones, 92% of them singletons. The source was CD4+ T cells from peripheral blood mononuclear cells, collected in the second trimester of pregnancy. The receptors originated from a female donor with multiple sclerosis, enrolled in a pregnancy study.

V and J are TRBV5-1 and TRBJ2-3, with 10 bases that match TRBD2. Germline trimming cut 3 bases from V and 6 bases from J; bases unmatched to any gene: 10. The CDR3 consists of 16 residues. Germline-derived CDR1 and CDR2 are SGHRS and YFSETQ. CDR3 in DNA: TGCGCCAGCAGCTGGGGACAAGCGGGAGGGCCGGATACGCAGTATTTT. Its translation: CASSWGQAGGPDTQYF.

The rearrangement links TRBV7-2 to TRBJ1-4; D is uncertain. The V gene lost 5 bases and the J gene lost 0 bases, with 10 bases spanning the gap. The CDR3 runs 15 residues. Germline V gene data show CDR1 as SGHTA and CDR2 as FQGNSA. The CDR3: CASSRITATNEKLFF. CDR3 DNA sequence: TGTGCCAGCAGCCGGATTACAGCAACTAATGAAAAACTGTTTTTT.

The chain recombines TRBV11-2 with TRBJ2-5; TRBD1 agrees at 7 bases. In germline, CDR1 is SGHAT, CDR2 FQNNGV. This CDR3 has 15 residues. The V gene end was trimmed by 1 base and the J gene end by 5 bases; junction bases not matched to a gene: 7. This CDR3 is CASSLGRQGRETQYF. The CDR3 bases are TGTGCCAGCAGCTTAGGGAGACAGGGCCGGGAGACCCAGTACTTC.

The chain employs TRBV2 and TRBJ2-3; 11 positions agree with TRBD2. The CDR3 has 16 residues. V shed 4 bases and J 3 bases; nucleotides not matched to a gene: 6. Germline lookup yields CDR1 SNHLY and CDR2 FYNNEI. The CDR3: CASSAALAGGTDTQYF. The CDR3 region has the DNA TGTGCCAGCAGTGCGGCTCTAGCGGGGGGTACAGATACGCAGTATTTT.

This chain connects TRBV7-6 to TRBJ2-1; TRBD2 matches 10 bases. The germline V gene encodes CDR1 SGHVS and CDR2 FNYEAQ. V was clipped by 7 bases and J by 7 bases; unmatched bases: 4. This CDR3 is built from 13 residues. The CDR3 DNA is TGTGCCAGCACAGCGGGGGGGCCTAATGAGCAGTTCTTC. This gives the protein CASTAGGPNEQFF. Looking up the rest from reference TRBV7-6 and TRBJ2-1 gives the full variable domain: GAGVSQSPRYKVTKRGQDVALRCDPISGHVSLYWYRQALGQGPEFLTYFNYEAQQDKSGLPNDRFSAERPEGSISTLTIQRTEQRDSAMYRCASTAGGPNEQFFGPGTRLTVL.

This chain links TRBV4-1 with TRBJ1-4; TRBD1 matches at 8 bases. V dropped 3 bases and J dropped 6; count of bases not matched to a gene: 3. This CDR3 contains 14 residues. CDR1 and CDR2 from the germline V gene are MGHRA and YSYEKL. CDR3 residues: CASSQAGGDEKLFF. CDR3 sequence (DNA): TGCGCCAGCAGCCAGGCAGGGGGCGATGAAAAACTGTTTTTT.

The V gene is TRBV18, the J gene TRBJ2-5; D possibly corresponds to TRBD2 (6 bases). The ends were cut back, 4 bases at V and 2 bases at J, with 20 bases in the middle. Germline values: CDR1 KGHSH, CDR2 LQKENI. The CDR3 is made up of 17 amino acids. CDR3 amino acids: CASSLQLRGGGQETQYF. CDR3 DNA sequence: TGTGCCAGCTCACTACAATTGAGGGGAGGAGGTCAAGAGACCCAGTACTTC.

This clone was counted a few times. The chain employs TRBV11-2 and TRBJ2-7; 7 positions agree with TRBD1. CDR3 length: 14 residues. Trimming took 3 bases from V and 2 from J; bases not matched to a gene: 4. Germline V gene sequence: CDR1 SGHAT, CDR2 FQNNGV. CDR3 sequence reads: CASSFAGTAYEQYF. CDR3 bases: TGTGCCAGCAGCTTCGCCGGGACAGCCTACGAGCAGTACTTC.

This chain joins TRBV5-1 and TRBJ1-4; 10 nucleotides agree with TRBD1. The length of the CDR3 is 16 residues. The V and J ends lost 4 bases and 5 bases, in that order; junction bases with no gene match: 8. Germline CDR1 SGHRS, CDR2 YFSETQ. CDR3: CASSVRTGGGNEKLFF. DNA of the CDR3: TGCGCCAGCAGCGTACGGACAGGGGGAGGAAATGAAAAACTGTTTTTT.

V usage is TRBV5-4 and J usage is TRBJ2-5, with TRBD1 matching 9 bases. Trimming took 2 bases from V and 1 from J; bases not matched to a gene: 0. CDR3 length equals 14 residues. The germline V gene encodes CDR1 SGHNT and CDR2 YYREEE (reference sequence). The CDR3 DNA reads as TGTGCCAGCAGCTTACAGGGGGCCCAAGAGACCCAGTACTTC. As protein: CASSLQGAQETQYF.

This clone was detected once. The CDR3 DNA reads TGTGCCAGCAGTTACGGGGGGGTGTACAATGAGCAGTTCTTC. Translated: CASSYGGVYNEQFF. The V and J genes are TRBV6-6 and TRBJ2-1, with 7 nucleotides matching TRBD2. V lost 2 bases, J lost 4 bases, and 2 bases stayed unmatched. The CDR3 extends over 14 amino acids. Per the germline V gene, CDR1 is MNHNY and CDR2 is SVGAGI (reference sequence).

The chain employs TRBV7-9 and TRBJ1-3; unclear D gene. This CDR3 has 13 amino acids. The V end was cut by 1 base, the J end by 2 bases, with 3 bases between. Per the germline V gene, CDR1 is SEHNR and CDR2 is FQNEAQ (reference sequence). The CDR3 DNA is TGTGCCAGCAGCTTAGGGCCTGGAAACACCATATATTTT. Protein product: CASSLGPGNTIYF.

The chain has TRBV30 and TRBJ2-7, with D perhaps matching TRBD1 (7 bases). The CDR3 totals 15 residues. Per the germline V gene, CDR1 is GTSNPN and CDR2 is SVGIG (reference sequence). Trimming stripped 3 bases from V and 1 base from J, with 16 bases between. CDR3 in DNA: TGTGCCTGGAGGCGGGGACGGGACAGTTCCTACGAGCAGTACTTC. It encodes CAWRRGRDSSYEQYF.

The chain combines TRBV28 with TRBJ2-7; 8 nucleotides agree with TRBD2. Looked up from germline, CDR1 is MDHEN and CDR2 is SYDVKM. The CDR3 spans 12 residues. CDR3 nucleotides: TGTGTCACCGGGACTAGGGCCTACGAGCAGTACTTC. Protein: CVTGTRAYEQYF.

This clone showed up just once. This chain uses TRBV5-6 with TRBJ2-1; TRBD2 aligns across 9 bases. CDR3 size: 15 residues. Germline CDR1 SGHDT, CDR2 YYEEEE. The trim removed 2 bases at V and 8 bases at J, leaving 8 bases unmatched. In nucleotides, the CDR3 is TGTGCCAGCAGCTTCAGGATTAGCGGGAGCCATGAGCAGTTCTTC. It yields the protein CASSFRISGSHEQFF.

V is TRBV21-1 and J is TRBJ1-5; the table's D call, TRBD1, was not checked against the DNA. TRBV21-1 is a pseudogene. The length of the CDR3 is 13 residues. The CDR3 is CARFDRSNQPQHF. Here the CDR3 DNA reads TGTGCCAGGTTCGACAGGAGTAATCAGCCCCAGCATTTT.

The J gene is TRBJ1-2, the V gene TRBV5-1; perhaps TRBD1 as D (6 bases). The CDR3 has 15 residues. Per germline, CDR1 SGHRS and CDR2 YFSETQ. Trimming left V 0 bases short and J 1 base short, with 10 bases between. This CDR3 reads CASSLGGQVNYGYTF. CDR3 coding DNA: TGCGCCAGCAGCTTGGGGGGACAAGTTAACTATGGCTACACCTTC.

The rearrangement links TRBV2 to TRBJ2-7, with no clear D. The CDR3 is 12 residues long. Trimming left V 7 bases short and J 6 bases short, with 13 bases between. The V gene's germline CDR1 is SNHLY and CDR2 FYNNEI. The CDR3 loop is CASIGGPSEQYF. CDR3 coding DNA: TGTGCCAGCATCGGCGGTCCGAGCGAGCAGTACTTC.

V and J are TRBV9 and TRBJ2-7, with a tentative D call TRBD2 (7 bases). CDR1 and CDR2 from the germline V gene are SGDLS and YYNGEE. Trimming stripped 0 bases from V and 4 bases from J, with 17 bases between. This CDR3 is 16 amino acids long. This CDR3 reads CASSVAVAGAIYEQYF. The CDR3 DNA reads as TGTGCCAGCAGCGTAGCGGTTGCGGGGGCCATTTACGAGCAGTACTTC.

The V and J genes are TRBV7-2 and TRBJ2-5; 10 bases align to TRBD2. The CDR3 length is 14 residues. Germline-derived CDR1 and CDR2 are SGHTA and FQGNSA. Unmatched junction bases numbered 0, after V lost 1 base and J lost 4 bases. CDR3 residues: CASSLGLAGETQYF. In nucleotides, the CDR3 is TGTGCCAGCAGCTTAGGACTAGCGGGAGAGACCCAGTACTTC.

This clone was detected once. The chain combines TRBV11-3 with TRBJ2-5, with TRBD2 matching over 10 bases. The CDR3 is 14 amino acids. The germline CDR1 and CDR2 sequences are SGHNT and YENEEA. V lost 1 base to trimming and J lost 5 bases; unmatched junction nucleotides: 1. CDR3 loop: CASSLGTSGETQYF. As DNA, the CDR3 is TGTGCCAGCAGCTTAGGGACTAGCGGTGAGACCCAGTACTTC.

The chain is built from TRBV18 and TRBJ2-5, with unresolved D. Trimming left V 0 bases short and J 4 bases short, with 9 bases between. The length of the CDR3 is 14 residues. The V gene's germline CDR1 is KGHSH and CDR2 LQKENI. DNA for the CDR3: TGTGCCAGCTCACCACCGGGCGAGCCAGAGACCCAGTACTTC. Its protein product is CASSPPGEPETQYF.

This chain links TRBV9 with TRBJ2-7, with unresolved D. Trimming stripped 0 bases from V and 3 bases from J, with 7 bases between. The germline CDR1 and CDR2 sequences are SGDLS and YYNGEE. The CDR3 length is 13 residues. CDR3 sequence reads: CASSVGSSYEQYF. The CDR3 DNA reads TGTGCCAGCAGCGTAGGGTCCAGCTACGAGCAGTACTTC.

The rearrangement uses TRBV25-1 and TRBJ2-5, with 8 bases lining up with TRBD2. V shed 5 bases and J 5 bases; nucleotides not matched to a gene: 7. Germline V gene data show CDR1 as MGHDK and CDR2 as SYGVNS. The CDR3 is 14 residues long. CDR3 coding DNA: TGTGCCAGCAGTCCAACCCGGGAGGGTGAGACCCAGTACTTC. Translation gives CASSPTREGETQYF.

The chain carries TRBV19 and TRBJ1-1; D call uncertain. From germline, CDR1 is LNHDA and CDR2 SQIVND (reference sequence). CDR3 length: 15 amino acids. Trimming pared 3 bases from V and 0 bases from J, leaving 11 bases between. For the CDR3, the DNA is TGTGCCAGTAGTATGACTGCGGGAATGAACACTGAAGCTTTCTTT. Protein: CASSMTAGMNTEAFF.

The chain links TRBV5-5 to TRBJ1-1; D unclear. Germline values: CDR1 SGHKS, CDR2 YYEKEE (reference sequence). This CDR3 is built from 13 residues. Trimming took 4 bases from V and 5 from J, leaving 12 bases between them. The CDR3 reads CASSHNRETEAFF. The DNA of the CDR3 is TGTGCCAGCAGCCACAATAGGGAGACTGAAGCTTTCTTT. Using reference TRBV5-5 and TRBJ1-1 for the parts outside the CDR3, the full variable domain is DAGVTQSPTHLIKTRGQQVTLRCSPISGHKSVSWYQQVLGQGPQFIFQYYEKEERGRGNFPDRFSARQFPNYSSELNVNALLLGDSALYLCASSHNRETEAFFGQGTRLTVV.